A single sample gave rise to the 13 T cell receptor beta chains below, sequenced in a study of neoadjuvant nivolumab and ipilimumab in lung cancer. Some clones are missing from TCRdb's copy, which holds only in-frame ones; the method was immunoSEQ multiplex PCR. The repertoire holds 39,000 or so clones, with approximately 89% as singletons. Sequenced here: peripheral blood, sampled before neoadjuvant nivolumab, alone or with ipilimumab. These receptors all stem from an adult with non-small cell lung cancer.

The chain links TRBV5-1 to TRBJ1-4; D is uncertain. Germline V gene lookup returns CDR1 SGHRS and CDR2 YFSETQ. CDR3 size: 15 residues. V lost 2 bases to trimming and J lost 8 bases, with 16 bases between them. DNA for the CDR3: TGCGCCAGCAGCTTAATGGGGTCTGAGAGGGAAAAACTGTTTTTT. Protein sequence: CASSLMGSEREKLFF.

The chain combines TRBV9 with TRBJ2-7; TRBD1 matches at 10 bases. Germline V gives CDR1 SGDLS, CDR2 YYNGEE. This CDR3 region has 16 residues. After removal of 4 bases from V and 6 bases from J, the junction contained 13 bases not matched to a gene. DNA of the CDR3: TGTGCCAGCAGCTTAAAGTCGGGACAGGGGATGGGCGAGCAGTACTTC. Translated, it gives CASSLKSGQGMGEQYF.

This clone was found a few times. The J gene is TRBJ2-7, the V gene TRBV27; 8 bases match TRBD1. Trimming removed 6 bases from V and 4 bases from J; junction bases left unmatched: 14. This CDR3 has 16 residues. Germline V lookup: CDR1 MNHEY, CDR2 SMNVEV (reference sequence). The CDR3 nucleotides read TGTGCCAGCAGCCTCACTAGACAGGGGTTTTTGTACGAGCAGTACTTC. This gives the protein CASSLTRQGFLYEQYF.

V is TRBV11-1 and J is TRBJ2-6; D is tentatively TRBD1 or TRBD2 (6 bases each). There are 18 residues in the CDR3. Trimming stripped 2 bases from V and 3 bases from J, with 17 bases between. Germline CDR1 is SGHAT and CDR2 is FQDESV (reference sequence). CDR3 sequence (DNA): TGTGCCAGCAGCTTAAGCAAGTGGGGGGCTGGTGGGGCCAACGTCCTGACTTTC. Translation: CASSLSKWGAGGANVLTF.

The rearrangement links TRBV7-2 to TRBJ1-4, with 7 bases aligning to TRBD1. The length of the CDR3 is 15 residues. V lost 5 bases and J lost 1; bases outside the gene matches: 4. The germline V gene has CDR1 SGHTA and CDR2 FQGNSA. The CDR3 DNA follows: TGTGCCAGCAGCCGCGCAGGGGGAACTAATGAAAAACTGTTTTTT. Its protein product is CASSRAGGTNEKLFF.

As DNA, the CDR3 is TGTGCCAGCAGCCACGAGGGGCGCGGCAATCAGCCCCAGCATTTT. Translated: CASSHEGRGNQPQHF. The rearrangement joins TRBV6-5 to TRBJ1-5; the D gene is possibly TRBD1 (5 bases). The CDR3 is 15 amino acids. V was pared by 6 bases and J by 2 bases, with 14 bases between. Germline V gene sequence: CDR1 MNHEY, CDR2 SVGAGI.

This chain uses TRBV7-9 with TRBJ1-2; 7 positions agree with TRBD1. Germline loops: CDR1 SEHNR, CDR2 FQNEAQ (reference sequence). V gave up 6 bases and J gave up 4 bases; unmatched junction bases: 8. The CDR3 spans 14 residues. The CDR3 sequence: CASRNSGTVYGYTF. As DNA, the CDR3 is TGTGCCAGCAGAAATTCCGGGACAGTCTATGGCTACACCTTC. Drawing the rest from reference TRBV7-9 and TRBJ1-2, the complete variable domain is DTGVSQNPRHKITKRGQNVTFRCDPISEHNRLYWYRQTLGQGPEFLTYFQNEAQLEKSRLLSDRFSAERPKGSFSTLEIQRTEQGDSAMYLCASRNSGTVYGYTFGSGTRLTVV.

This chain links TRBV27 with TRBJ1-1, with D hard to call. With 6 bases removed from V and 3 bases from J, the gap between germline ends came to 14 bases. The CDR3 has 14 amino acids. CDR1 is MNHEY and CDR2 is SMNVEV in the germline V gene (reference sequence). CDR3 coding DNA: TGTGCCAGCAGCCTAAACGGAGGAGACACTGAAGCTTTCTTT. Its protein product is CASSLNGGDTEAFF.

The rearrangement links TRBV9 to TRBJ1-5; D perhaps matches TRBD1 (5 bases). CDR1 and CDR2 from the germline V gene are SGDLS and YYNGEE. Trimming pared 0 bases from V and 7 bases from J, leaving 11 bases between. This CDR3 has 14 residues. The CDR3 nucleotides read TGTGCCAGCAGCGTAGATTTAAGGGGCCAGCCCCAGCATTTT. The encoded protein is CASSVDLRGQPQHF.

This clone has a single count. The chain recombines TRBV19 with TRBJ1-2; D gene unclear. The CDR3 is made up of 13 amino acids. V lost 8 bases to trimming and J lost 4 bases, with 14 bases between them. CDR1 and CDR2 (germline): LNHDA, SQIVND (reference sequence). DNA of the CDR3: TGTGCCAGTGAAAGAATCTCCACCTATGGCTACACCTTC. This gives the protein CASERISTYGYTF. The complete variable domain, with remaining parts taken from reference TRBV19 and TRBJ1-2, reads DGGITQSPKYLFRKEGQNVTLSCEQNLNHDAMYWYRQDPGQGLRLIYYSQIVNDFQKGDIAEGYSVSREKKESFPLTVTSAQKNPTAFYLCASERISTYGYTFGSGTRLTVV.

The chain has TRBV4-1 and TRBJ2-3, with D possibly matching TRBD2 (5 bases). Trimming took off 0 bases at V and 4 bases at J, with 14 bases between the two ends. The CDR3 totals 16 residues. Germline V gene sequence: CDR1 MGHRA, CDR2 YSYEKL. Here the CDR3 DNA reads TGCGCCAGCAGCCAAGATTTAATAGCGCGCTCAGATACGCAGTATTTT. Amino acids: CASSQDLIARSDTQYF.

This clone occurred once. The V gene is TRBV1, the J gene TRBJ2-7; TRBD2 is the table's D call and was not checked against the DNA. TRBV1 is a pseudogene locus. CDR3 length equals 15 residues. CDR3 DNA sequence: TGCACCAGCAGCCAAGATACCGGGAGGCCCTGCGAGCAGTACTTC. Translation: CTSSQDTGRPCEQYF.

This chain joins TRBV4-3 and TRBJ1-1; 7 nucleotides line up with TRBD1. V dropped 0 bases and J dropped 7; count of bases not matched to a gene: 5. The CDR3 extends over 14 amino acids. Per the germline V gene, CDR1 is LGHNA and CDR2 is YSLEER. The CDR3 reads CASSQDQGVREAFF. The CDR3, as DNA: TGCGCCAGCAGCCAAGATCAGGGGGTCCGTGAAGCTTTCTTT.